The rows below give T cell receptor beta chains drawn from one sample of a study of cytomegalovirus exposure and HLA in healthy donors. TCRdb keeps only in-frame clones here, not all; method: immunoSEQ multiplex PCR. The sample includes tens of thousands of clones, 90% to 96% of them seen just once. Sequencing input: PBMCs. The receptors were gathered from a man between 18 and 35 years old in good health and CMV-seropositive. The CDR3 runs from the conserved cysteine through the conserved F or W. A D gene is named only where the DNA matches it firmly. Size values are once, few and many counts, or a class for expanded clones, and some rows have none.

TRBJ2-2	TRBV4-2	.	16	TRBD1	CASSLTGQGAVGELFF	TGTGCCAGCAGCCTCACCGGACAGGGGGCCGTCGGGGAGCTGTTTTTT
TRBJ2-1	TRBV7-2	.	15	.	CASSLGGQTIFEQFF	TGTGCCAGCAGCTTAGGCGGACAGACGATTTTTGAGCAGTTCTTC
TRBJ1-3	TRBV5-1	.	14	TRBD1	CASSPEGQPNTIYF	TGCGCCAGCAGCCCTGAGGGACAGCCAAACACCATATATTTT
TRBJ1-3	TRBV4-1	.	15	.	CASSRNFNSGNTIYF	TGCGCCAGCAGTCGAAACTTCAACTCTGGAAACACCATATATTTT
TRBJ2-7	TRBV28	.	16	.	CASSLPTGALRDEQYF	TGTGCCAGCAGCTTACCAACAGGAGCCCTTCGGGACGAGCAGTACTTC
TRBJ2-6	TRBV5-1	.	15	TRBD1	CASSLQGAGANVLTF	TGCGCCAGCAGCTTGCAGGGGGCTGGGGCCAACGTCCTGACTTTC
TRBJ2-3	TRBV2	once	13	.	CASSAEVKDTQYF	TGTGCCAGCAGTGCGGAGGTTAAAGATACGCAGTATTTT
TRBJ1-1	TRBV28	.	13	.	CATLRDTNTEAFF	TGTGCCACCCTACGGGACACGAACACTGAAGCTTTCTTT
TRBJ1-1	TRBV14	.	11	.	CASSQRKEAFF	TGTGCCAGCAGCCAGCGTAAAGAAGCTTTCTTT
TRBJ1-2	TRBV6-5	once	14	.	CASSYGATLYGYTF	TGTGCCAGCAGTTACGGGGCAACACTCTATGGCTACACCTTC
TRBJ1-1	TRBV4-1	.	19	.	CASSQDRFRQLLRGTEAFF	TGCGCCAGCAGCCAAGATAGGTTTCGGCAGCTCCTAAGGGGCACTGAAGCTTTCTTT
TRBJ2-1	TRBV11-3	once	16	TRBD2	CASSLTSGGGYNEQFF	TGTGCCAGCAGTCTAACTAGCGGAGGGGGCTACAATGAGCAGTTCTTC
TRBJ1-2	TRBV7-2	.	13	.	CASSTDSNYGYTF	TGTGCCAGCAGCACAGACAGTAACTATGGCTACACCTTC
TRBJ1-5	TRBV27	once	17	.	CASSLSWVTHSNQPQHF	TGTGCCAGCAGTTTATCTTGGGTGACTCATAGCAATCAGCCCCAGCATTTT
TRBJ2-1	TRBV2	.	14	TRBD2	CASSGLAGVIRQFF	TGTGCCAGCAGCGGGCTAGCGGGAGTTATTCGGCAGTTCTTC
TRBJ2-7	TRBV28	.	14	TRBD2	CASSSSGRGSEQYF	TGTGCCAGCAGTTCTAGCGGGAGGGGATCCGAGCAGTACTTC
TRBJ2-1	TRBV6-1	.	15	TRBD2	CASSDIAGDYNEQFF	TGTGCCAGCAGTGACATAGCGGGCGATTACAATGAGCAGTTCTTC
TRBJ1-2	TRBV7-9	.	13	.	CASSPVTNYGYTF	TGTGCCAGCAGCCCAGTTACTAACTATGGCTACACCTTC
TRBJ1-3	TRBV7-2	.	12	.	CASSLVRDTIYF	TGTGCCAGCAGCTTAGTACGAGACACCATATATTTT
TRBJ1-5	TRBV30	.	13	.	CAWSERTYETQHF	TGTGCCTGGAGTGAACGGACTTATGAGACCCAGCATTTT
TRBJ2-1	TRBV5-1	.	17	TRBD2	CASSLTSGRAYGNEQFF	TGCGCCAGCAGCCTGACTAGCGGGAGGGCCTATGGGAATGAGCAGTTCTTC
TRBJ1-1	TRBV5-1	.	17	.	CASSGPGASALGTEAFF	TGCGCCAGCAGCGGACCAGGGGCGTCAGCTTTGGGCACTGAAGCTTTCTTT
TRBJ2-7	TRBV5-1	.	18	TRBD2	CASSPYPAGGTLRFEQYF	TGCGCCAGCAGCCCCTATCCCGCGGGAGGTACCCTACGTTTCGAGCAGTACTTC